A single T cell receptor beta chain is shown here with its context. This CDR3 spans 14 amino acids. CDR1 SGHRS and CDR2 YFSETQ come from the germline V gene. V lost 3 bases and J lost 3; bases outside the gene matches: 3. These data originate in a study of blood T cell repertoires in COVID-19. Study as a whole: The study drew acute and convalescent COVID-19 samples from the United States, Italy and Spain. The cDNA or gDNA used as material had been derived from T cells, B-cell-depleted T cells, or PBMCs.

The repertoire was sequenced with immunoSEQ multiplex PCR; TCRdb's copy has only in-frame clones and lacks some. The sample lists 270,000 or so clones, 89% seen once, with 0.9% to 1% in the top ten. This receptor was obtained from a woman aged 40 to 55 who had recovered from COVID-19. The rearrangement links TRBV5-1 to TRBJ2-7, with 10 bases identical to TRBD1. The specimen was peripheral blood. The CDR3, as DNA: TGCGCCAGCAGCTCCGGGACAGGGGTCTACGAGCAGTACTTC. Translation: CASSSGTGVYEQYF. The full variable domain, its missing parts supplied by reference TRBV5-1 and TRBJ2-7, is KAGVTQTPRYLIKTRGQQVTLSCSPISGHRSVSWYQQTPGQGLQFLFEYFSETQRNKGNFPGRFSGRQFSNSRSEMNVSTLELGDSALYLCASSSGTGVYEQYFGPGTRLTVT.